Described below is a single T cell receptor (beta chain) sequence and its context. Its antigen has not been determined. No much larger clonotype is one base removed from it; base qualities were not supplied. V is cut back by 1 base and J by 8 bases, with 6 bases in the junction unmatched. Taken from cysteine to phenylalanine, the CDR3 has 16 residues. Only CDR3 DNA remains: 48 bases, in frame from the first base. Taken from the germline V gene, the CDR1 and CDR2 loops are MNHEY and SVGAGI. The library was obtained by 5' RACE. Sequencer: Illumina HiSeq 2500. A second PCR of about 7 to 12 cycles was run with a J-beta primer mix and a sample-barcoded 5' primer. A unique molecular identifier was introduced onto each TCR beta cDNA molecule by a template-switch 5' adaptor carrying 12 random nucleotides. Each sample yielded at least 3 million CDR3-containing paired-end reads. First-strand cDNA was synthesized from all RNA with the Mint cDNA synthesis kit, primed by a TRBC-specific oligonucleotide. Following uracil-DNA glycosylase treatment, all cDNA underwent a first 18-cycle PCR with the universal primers M1SS and BC2_uni_R. In the authors' own workflow: For normalization, 1 million high-quality reads, each with a distinct molecular identifier, were randomly selected from each sample. Instead of being binned into consensus sequences, reads that shared molecular identifiers were thrown out. MiTCR, run with a Q25 quality threshold and the strictest error-elimination algorithm, handled CDR3 identification, clonotype clustering and error correction. A nonparametric unseen species model with Euler transformation was used to estimate a lower bound on total TCR beta diversity. The raw public data were reprocessed by TCRdb itself: fastp quality trimming at Q25, MiXCR clonotype calling, in-frame beta chains only. Every entry covers one CDR3 protein and lists the most common genes and DNA from its rows. The V and J calls were not made by the authors but by TCRdb's processing. Present in this sample are fewer than 900,000 distinct CDR3 sequences, approximately 49% of which were seen just once. The ten largest clones represent under 35% of the sample.

This sample stems from a study of blood T cells in healthy people across ages (dated by TCRdb to 2014 to 2015). For the wider study: In model experiments, template switching captured roughly one uniquely barcoded TCR beta cDNA molecule for every two T cells. The study measured age-related changes in TCR beta repertoire diversity using deep sequencing normalized with unique cDNA molecular identifiers. Four age groups were formed from the donors: young (average about 16 years), middle-aged (roughly 38), aged (roughly 56) and long-lived (82). Donors of different ages were randomly distributed across sequencing lanes to avoid experimental bias. For two donors (one aged 18 to 30 and one aged 80 or older), the study analyzed two additional independent replicas of 1 million unique cDNA reads from the same blood draw. On the study overall, not on this receptor specifically: Observed TCR beta diversity correlated strongly with the percentage of naive T cells measured by flow cytometry. Estimates of total diversity based on one million sequenced T cells were considered lower bounds and underestimates. Observed TCR beta diversity per million T cells fell roughly linearly with age, and a significant reduction was already apparent by age about 38. Donor CMV infection status was unknown, potentially confounding age-related changes in expanded clonotypes. Since profiling was done on bulk unsorted PBMCs, naive and antigen-experienced compartments could not be conclusively compared. The long-lived group showed more naive CD4+ T cells, fewer expanded clones and increased TCR diversity than the aged group, suggesting age selection.

The donors were roughly 38 Caucasian individuals from Russia, aged 6 to 90 years, who were systemically healthy. Around 10 milliliters of peripheral blood were collected from each donor into EDTA-treated Vacutainer tubes. Ficoll-Paque density-gradient centrifugation was used to isolate PBMCs, with at least 7 million obtained per sample. Trizol reagent was used to extract total RNA from PBMCs, with at least 5 micrograms per sample. For every donor, flow cytometry on a PBMC aliquot measured the percentage of naive CD45RAhigh/CD27high T cells. Rearrangement joined TRBV6-5 to TRBJ2-1; 12 central bases correspond to TRBD2. The source of this sequence is a woman aged 60-75 years in good health. Input material: blood. The sequenced DNA: TGTGCCAGCAGTTACTTGACTAGCGGGAGAGTCGATGAGCAGTTCTTC. Protein translation: CASSYLTSGRVDEQFF.